One T cell receptor beta chain is described in this entry. Its specificity is unknown. Using immunoSEQ multiplex PCR, the repertoire was profiled, and TCRdb retains in-frame clones only, with some absent. The sample consists of 68,000 or so clones, approximately 91% of them appearing once. The data derive from a study of T cell responses to AZD1222 COVID-19 vaccine. Study summary: Analysis merged second doses at about 4 or about 12 weeks. Study-wide findings and caveats: Two AZD1222 doses significantly raised spike-specific TCR breadth and depth over controls.

With 8 bases removed from V and 5 bases from J, the gap between germline ends came to 12 bases. The CDR3 consists of 12 residues. CDR1 and CDR2 from the germline V gene are SNHLY and FYNNEI. The genes are TRBV2 and TRBJ1-1, with D possibly being TRBD1 (6 bases). The receptor's source is an adult in good health. The input for sequencing was peripheral blood, taken on day 0 of AZD1222 vaccination. The CDR3 sequence is CASWRGGTEAFF. DNA for the CDR3: TGTGCCAGCTGGAGGGGGGGGACTGAAGCTTTCTTT.